Presented here are 5 T cell receptor beta chains from one specimen sequenced in a study of T cell clonality in common variable immunodeficiency. TCRdb's copy holds only in-frame clones and misses some; the assay was immunoSEQ multiplex PCR. The repertoire yields roughly 57,000 clones, none seen only once; the top ten contain 0.65% to 1%. The sample consisted of peripheral blood mononuclear cells. The receptors here all came from a person aged 18 to 70 in good health.

There are many counts of this clone. Read data end 3 residues before the CDR3 end; the end is taken from the germline J gene. This chain links TRBV20-1 with TRBJ2-2; TRBD2 matches 8 bases. There are 15 residues in the CDR3. Trimming cost V 6 bases and J 5 bases; bases outside gene matches: 11. CDR1 and CDR2 (germline): DFQATT, SNEGSKA (reference sequence). The DNA read from the CDR3 is TGCAGTGCCCCCCGGGGGGGTTGGGGGACCGGGGAG. Translation gives CSAPRGGWGTGE. The entire CDR3 protein reads CSAPRGGWGTGELFF.

There are many counts of this clone. The part of the CDR3 DNA that was read is TGTGCCAGCTCACCCCCTGGCGGGAGCATGGATACG. As protein: CASSPPGGSMDT. The full CDR3 sequence reads CASSPPGGSMDTQYF. The gene calls are TRBV18 and TRBJ2-3; 7 nucleotides match TRBD2. Read coverage stops 3 residues before the CDR3 terminus; the germline J gene supplies the remainder. There are 15 residues in the CDR3. J was trimmed by 6 bases and V by 3 bases; bases with no gene match: 9. The germline V gene encodes CDR1 KGHSH and CDR2 LQKENI.

At least ten counts were recorded for this clone. The sequenced fragment ends 3 residues before the CDR3 boundary, so the rest is inferred from the germline J gene. The chain combines TRBV2 with TRBJ2-1; maybe TRBD2 (6 bases). Germline CDR1 reads SNHLY; CDR2 reads FYNNEI. Trimming removed 10 bases at V and 9 bases at J, with 16 bases between. CDR3 size: 12 residues. The CDR3 sequence is CATRGMTAEQFF. CDR3 bases read: TGTGCCACCCGGGGGATGACCGCTGAG.

This clone was seen repeatedly, ten times or more. The read halts 3 residues ahead of the CDR3 end, with the missing end drawn from the germline J gene. The chain carries TRBV24-1 and TRBJ2-3; D perhaps matches TRBD1 (6 bases). V was trimmed by 5 bases and J by 1 base, leaving 15 bases between them. This CDR3 has 16 residues. Germline lookup yields CDR1 KGHDR and CDR2 SFDVKD. CDR3 bases read: TGTGCCACCAGTGGCTACAGGGTCTATGGCACAGATACG. Translation: CATSGYRVYGTDT. The whole CDR3 is CATSGYRVYGTDTQYF.

There are many counts of this clone. The read gets to within 3 residues of the CDR3 end, and the germline J gene fills in the rest. The chain couples TRBV7-2 to TRBJ1-1, with no clear D. The CDR3 extends over 15 amino acids. CDR1 is SGHTA and CDR2 is FQGNSA in the germline V gene. Trimming removed 1 base at V and 4 bases at J, with 13 bases between. The CDR3 loop reads CASSLVRGGSTEAFF. The CDR3 DNA, read in part, is TGTGCCAGCAGCTTAGTCCGGGGAGGCAGCACTGAA.